Listed here is a single TCR beta chain. These data belong to a study of blood T cell repertoires in COVID-19. The overall study: Samples taken during acute and convalescent COVID-19 were collected in the United States, Italy and Spain. PBMCs, B-cell-depleted T cells, or T cells provided the cDNA or gDNA that made up the material.

CDR3 length: 17 amino acids. Germline lookup yields CDR1 LGHDT and CDR2 YNNKEL (reference sequence). J gave up 4 bases and V 2 bases, and 9 bases lay outside the gene matches. Data came from immunoSEQ multiplex PCR; TCRdb stores just in-frame clones and leaves some out. The table shows 200,000 to 250,000 clones, with 80% to 90% occurring only once. Input material: peripheral blood. The chain uses TRBV3-1 (or the pseudogene TRBV3-2) and TRBJ2-3; 10 positions agree with TRBD1. The sequence came from an elderly woman with active or convalescent COVID-19. The CDR3 spells CASSQRRFGQGADTQYF. The CDR3 nucleotides are TGTGCCAGCAGCCAAAGAAGGTTTGGACAGGGGGCAGATACGCAGTATTTT.